This TCR beta chain stems from a study of blood T cell repertoires in COVID-19. Some clones are missing from TCRdb's copy, which holds only in-frame ones; the method was immunoSEQ multiplex PCR. The sample yields about 220,000 clones, 86% seen once. The CDR3 consists of 16 residues. The V gene's germline CDR1 is SGHDT and CDR2 YYEEEE. V lost 2 bases and J 0 bases, leaving 13 bases between the germline ends. This clone was recorded only once. The study recruited people aged about 18 to 90 years across approximately 23 US areas. Membership in each cohort depended on participant-reported clinical history.

The sample consisted of PBMCs or T cells enriched from blood (not recorded which). V gene TRBV5-6 combines with J gene TRBJ2-3; no clear D. This sequence was found in a woman in her thirties or forties with acute COVID-19. As DNA, the CDR3 is TGTGCCAGCAGCTTTCGACATACCCCTAGCACAGATACGCAGTATTTT. Its translation is CASSFRHTPSTDTQYF. Full variable domain (rest looked up from reference TRBV5-6 and TRBJ2-3): DAGVTQSPTHLIKTRGQQVTLRCSPKSGHDTVSWYQQALGQGPQFIFQYYEEEERQRGNFPDRFSGHQFPNYSSELNVNALLLGDSALYLCASSFRHTPSTDTQYFGPGTRLTVL.